The table lists the clone carrying this T cell receptor (beta chain) with many counts. This sample was included in a study of T cells after yellow fever vaccination. UMIs were added to TCR cDNA along with a universal primer site when it was made by 5'RACE template switching. Via MiXCR, TCRdb re-called the 5' RACE reads, giving one row per CDR3 protein. This sample carries around 300,000 distinct CDR3 sequences, roughly 4.3% of them seen once, and the ten largest clones take around 19%. CDR1 and CDR2 (germline): SGHRS, YFSETQ. V was shortened by 5 bases and J by 7 bases, with 13 bases between the two germline ends. The CDR3 is 13 residues long.

Source: PBMCs, taken 15 days after the yellow fever booster vaccination. The TCR sequence derives from a man aged 18 to 29 who received the YFV17D yellow fever vaccine. V gene TRBV5-1 combines with J gene TRBJ2-1, with D perhaps matching TRBD1 (5 bases). The DNA for the CDR3 is TGCGCCAGCAGAGTGGACAATGAAAATGAGCAGTTCTTC. Protein: CASRVDNENEQFF.